This T cell receptor beta chain was documented in a study of radiotherapy plus CTLA-4 blockade in lung cancer. In the study overall: Objective responses occurred in 18% of patients; around 30% had disease control. Study results and caveats: Per reports, early blood T cell clone dynamics, plus interferon-beta, forecast response most strongly. After treatment with radiotherapy plus ipilimumab, TCR clones that came from the tumor expanded in blood.

Generated by immunoSEQ multiplex PCR, the TCRdb table keeps only in-frame clones and is missing some. The data contain about 43,000 clones, roughly 64% of them singletons. V was cut by 0 bases and J by 7 bases, with 18 bases left in between. The CDR3 is 15 amino acids. Germline CDR1 is GTSNPN and CDR2 is SVGIG (reference sequence). As to this clone: What it binds is not known.

Chemo-refractory metastatic non-small-cell lung cancer patients received focal radiation with ipilimumab CTLA-4 blockade. The sequenced sample was peripheral blood, obtained from a patient treated with radiotherapy plus ipilimumab. This TCR derives from a human donor with non-small cell lung cancer who had a partial response to radiotherapy plus ipilimumab. The rearrangement joins TRBV30 to TRBJ1-2; D call uncertain. The CDR3 sequence: CAWSVRREHGRGYTF. The CDR3 DNA is TGTGCCTGGAGTGTAAGGAGGGAGCACGGTCGTGGCTACACCTTC.